This T cell receptor beta chain stems from a study of T cells in Graves' hyperthyroidism and ophthalmopathy. This clonotype was counted at least ten times. Trimming cost V 3 bases and J 7 bases; bases outside gene matches: 5. CDR3 length: 13 residues. Germline V gene sequence: CDR1 SGHTA, CDR2 FQGNSA. Amplification of TCR beta CDR3 regions was performed using RNA transcripts as template. Primed by the HTBI set, a first-round RT-PCR was run on the TCR CDR3. TCRdb reprocessed the multiplex PCR reads with MiXCR, giving one entry per CDR3 protein. The repertoire holds 650,000 to 750,000 distinct CDR3 sequences, with 14% as singletons.

Source material: blood. V is TRBV7-2 and J is TRBJ1-1, with TRBD1 identical over 7 bases. The clonotype comes from a woman between 18 and 30 years old with Graves' hyperthyroidism. As DNA, the CDR3 is TGTGCCAGCAGCTTTTCGGCAGGGGGTGAAGCTTTCTTT. The encoded protein is CASSFSAGGEAFF.